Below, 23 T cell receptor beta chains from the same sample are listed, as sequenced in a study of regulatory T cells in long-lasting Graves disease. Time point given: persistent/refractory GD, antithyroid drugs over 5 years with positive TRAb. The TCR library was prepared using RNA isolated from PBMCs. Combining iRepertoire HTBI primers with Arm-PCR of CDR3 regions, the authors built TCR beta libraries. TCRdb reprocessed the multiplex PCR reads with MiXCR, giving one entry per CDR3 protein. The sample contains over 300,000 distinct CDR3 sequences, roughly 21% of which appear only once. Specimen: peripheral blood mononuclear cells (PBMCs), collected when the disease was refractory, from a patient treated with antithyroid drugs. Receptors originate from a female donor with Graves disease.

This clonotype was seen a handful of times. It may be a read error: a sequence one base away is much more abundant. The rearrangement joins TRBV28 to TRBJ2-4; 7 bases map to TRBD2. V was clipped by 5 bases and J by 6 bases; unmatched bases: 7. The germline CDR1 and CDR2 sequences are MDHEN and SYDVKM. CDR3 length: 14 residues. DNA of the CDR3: TGTGCCAGCAGTGAACGGCGGGAGACAAACATTCAGTACTTC. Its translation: CASSERRETNIQYF.

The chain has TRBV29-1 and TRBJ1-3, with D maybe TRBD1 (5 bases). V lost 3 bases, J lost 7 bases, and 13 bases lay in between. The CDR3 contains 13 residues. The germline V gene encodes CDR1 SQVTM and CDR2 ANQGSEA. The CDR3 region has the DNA TGCAGCGTTGAGTCAGAGGGACGGAACACCATATATTTT. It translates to CSVESEGRNTIYF.

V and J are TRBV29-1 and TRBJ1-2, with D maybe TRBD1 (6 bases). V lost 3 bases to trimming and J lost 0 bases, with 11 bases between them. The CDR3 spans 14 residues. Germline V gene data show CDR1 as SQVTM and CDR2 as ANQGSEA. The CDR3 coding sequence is TGCAGCGTTGATGCCCAGGGGCCTAACTATGGCTACACCTTC. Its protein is CSVDAQGPNYGYTF.

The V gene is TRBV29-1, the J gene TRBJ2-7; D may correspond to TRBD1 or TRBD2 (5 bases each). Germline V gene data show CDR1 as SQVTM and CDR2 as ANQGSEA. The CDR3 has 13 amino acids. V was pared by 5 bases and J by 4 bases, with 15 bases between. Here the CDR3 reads CSVRGGPGYEQYF. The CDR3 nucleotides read TGCAGCGTTCGGGGCGGGCCCGGTTACGAGCAGTACTTC.

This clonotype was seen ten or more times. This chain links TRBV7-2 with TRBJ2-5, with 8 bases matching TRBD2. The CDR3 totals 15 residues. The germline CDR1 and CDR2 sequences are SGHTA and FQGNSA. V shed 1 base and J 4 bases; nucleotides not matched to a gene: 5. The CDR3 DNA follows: TGTGCCAGCAGCTTAGGGGCGGGGGGCCTAGAGACCCAGTACTTC. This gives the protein CASSLGAGGLETQYF. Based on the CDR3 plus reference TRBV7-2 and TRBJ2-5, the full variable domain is GAGVSQSPSNKVTEKGKDVELRCDPISGHTALYWYRQSLGQGLEFLIYFQGNSAPDKSGLPSDRFSAERTGGSVSTLTIQRTQQEDSAVYLCASSLGAGGLETQYFGPGTRLLVL.

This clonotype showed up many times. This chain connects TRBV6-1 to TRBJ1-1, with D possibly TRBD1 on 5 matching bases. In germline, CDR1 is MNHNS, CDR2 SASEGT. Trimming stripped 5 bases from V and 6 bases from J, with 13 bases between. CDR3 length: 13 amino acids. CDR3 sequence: CASSRGIGAEAFF. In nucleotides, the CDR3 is TGTGCCAGCAGTAGGGGAATAGGCGCTGAAGCTTTCTTT.

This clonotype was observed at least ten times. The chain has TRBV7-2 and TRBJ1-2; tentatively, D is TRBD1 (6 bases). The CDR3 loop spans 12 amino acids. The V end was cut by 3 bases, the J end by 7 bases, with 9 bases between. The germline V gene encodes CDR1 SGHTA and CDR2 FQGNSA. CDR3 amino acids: CASSFRGPGYTF. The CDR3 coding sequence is TGTGCCAGCAGCTTCAGGGGACCTGGCTACACCTTC.

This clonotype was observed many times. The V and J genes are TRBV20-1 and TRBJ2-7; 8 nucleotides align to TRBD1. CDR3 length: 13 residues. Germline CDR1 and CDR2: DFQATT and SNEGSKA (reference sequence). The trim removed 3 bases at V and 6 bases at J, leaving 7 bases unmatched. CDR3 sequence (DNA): TGCAGTGCTAGGGCAGGGGGCCTTTCCGAGCAGTACTTC. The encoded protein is CSARAGGLSEQYF.

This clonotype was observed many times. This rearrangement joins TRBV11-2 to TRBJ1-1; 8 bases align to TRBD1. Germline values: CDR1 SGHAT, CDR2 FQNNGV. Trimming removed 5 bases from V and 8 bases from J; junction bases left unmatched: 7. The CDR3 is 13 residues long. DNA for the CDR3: TGTGCCAGCAGCCCCCGACAGGGGTCGGAAGCTTTCTTT. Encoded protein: CASSPRQGSEAFF.

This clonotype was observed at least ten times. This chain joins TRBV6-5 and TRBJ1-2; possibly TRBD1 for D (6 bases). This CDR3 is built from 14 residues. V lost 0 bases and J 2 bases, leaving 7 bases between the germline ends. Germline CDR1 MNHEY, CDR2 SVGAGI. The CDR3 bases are TGTGCCAGCAGTTACTCACAGGGAAACTATGGCTACACCTTC. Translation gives CASSYSQGNYGYTF.

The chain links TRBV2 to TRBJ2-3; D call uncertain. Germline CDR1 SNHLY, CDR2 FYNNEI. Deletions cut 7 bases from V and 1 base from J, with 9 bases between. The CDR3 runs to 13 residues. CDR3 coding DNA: TGTGCCAGCACGGCCGGTCGCACAGATACGCAGTATTTT. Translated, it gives CASTAGRTDTQYF.

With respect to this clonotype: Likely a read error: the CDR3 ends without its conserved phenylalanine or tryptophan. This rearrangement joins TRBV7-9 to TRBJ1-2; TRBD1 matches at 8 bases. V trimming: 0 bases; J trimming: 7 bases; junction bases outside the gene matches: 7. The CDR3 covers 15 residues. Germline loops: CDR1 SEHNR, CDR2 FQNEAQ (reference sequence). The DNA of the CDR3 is TGTGCCAGCAGCTTAGCATCAATTGACAGGGGTGGCTACACCCTC. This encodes CASSLASIDRGGYTL.

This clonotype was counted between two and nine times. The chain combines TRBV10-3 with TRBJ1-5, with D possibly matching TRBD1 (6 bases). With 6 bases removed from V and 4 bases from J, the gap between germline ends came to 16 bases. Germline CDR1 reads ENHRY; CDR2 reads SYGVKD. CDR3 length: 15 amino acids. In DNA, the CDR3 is TGTGCCATCAGACCCTCGGACAGTCCTAATCAGCCCCAGCATTTT. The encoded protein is CAIRPSDSPNQPQHF.

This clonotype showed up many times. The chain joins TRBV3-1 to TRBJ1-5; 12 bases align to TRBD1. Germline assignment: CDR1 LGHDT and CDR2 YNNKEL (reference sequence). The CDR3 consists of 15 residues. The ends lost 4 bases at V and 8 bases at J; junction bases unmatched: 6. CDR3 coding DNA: TGTGCCAGCAGCCTGGGGACAGGGGGCACCAAGCCCCAGCATTTT. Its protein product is CASSLGTGGTKPQHF.

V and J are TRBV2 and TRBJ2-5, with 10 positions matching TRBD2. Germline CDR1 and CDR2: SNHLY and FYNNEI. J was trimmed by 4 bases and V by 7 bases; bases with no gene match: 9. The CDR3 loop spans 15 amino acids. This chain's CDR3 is CASNRASGSRETQYF. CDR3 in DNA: TGTGCCAGCAATAGGGCTAGCGGGAGTAGAGAGACCCAGTACTTC.

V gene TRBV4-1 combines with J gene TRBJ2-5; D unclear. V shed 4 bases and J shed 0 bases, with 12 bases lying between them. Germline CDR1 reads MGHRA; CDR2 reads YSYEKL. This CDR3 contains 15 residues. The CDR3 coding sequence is TGCGCCAGCAGCCCCCGACCACTGAACCAAGAGACCCAGTACTTC. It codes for CASSPRPLNQETQYF.

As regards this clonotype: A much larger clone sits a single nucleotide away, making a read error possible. CDR3 coding DNA: TGTACCAGCAGCAAGAGGACAGGGGGCAGGACTGAAGCTTTCTTT. It is translated as CTSSKRTGGRTEAFF. The rearrangement joins TRBV3-1 to TRBJ1-1, with 11 nucleotides matching TRBD1. The CDR3 has 15 residues. The germline V gene encodes CDR1 LGHDT and CDR2 YNNKEL (reference sequence).

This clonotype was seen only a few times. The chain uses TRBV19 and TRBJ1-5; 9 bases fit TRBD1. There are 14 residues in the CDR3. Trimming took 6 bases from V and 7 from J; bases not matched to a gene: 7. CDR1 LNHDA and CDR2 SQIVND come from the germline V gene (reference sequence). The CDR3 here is CASREDRGYQPQHF. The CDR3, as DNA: TGTGCCAGTAGGGAAGACAGGGGGTACCAGCCCCAGCATTTT.

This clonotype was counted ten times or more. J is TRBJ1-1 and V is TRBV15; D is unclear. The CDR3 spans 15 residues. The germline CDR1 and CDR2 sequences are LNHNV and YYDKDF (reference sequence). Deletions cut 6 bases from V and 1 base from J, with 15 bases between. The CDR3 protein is CATRKRQTSNTEAFF. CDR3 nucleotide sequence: TGTGCCACCAGAAAGAGGCAGACATCGAACACTGAAGCTTTCTTT.

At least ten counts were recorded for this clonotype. CDR3 sequence: CASSRVGGNYEQYF. The CDR3 region has the DNA TGTGCCAGCAGCCGAGTGGGGGGCAACTACGAGCAGTACTTC. V gene TRBV2 combines with J gene TRBJ2-7, with D tentatively TRBD1 or TRBD2 (6 bases each). This CDR3 comprises 14 residues. Germline lookup yields CDR1 SNHLY and CDR2 FYNNEI. Trimming left V 6 bases short and J 3 bases short, with 15 bases between.

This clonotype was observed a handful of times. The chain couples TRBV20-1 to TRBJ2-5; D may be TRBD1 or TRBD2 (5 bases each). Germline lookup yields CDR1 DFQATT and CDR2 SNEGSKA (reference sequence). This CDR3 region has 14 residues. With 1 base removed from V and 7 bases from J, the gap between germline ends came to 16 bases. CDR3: CSARVPGARGTQYF. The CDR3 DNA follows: TGCAGTGCTAGAGTCCCCGGGGCAAGAGGGACCCAGTACTTC.

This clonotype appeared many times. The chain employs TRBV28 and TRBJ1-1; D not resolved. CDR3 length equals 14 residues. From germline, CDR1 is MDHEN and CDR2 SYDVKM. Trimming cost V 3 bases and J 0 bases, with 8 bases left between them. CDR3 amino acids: CASSFISMNTEAFF. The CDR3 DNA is TGTGCCAGCAGTTTTATCAGTATGAACACTGAAGCTTTCTTT.

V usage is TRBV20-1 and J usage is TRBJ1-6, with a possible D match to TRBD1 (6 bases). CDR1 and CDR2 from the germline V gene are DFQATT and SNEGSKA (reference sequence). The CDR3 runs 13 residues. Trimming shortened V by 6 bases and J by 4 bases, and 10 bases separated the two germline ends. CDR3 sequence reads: CSARDMYNSPLHF. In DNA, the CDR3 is TGCAGTGCCCGGGACATGTATAATTCACCCCTCCACTTT.